The 29 T cell receptor beta chains below come from one sample, sequenced in a study of T-cell reconstitution after alpha-beta-depleted transplantation in children. TCRbeta library construction was performed incorporating unique molecular identifiers. TCRdb re-called the PCR reads with MiXCR, one entry per CDR3 protein. The data show around 200,000 distinct CDR3 sequences, about 6.4% seen once. The input for sequencing was PBMCs from the stem cell graft donor, taken from the stem cell graft. The source is a human donor who donated a stem cell graft to a child with Wiskott-Aldrich syndrome.

This clonotype was seen repeatedly, ten times or more. The J gene is TRBJ2-5, the V gene TRBV20-1; perhaps TRBD2 as D (6 bases). The CDR3 sequence is 18 residues long. V lost 7 bases to trimming and J lost 8 bases, with 35 bases between them. The germline gives CDR1 DFQATT, CDR2 SNEGSKA (reference sequence). The CDR3 loop is CSVKRGGADHKRILTQYF. CDR3 DNA sequence: TGCAGTGTCAAGAGAGGAGGGGCAGATCACAAGAGAATTCTTACCCAGTACTTC.

This clonotype was counted a few times. This chain uses TRBV5-1 with TRBJ2-5, with D hard to call. The CDR3 is 14 residues long. V was cut by 1 base and J by 1 base, with 8 bases left in between. Germline lookup yields CDR1 SGHRS and CDR2 YFSETQ. The CDR3 loop reads CASSLNSVQETQYF. CDR3 DNA: TGCGCCAGCAGCTTGAACAGCGTCCAAGAGACCCAGTACTTC.

In this sample, this clonotype turned up many times. The chain uses TRBV29-1 and TRBJ1-1; 7 positions agree with TRBD1. Germline CDR1 SQVTM, CDR2 ANQGSEA. Trimming cost V 5 bases and J 2 bases; bases outside gene matches: 8. The length of the CDR3 is 14 residues. The chain's CDR3 is CSVRRQGRNTEAFF. The CDR3 DNA reads TGCAGCGTTCGTAGACAGGGTCGCAACACTGAAGCTTTCTTT.

This clonotype was counted ten times or more. The V and J genes are TRBV5-1 and TRBJ2-3; D remains unclear. The V and J ends lost 0 bases and 2 bases respectively, with 13 bases between them. The CDR3 contains 16 residues. Per germline, CDR1 SGHRS and CDR2 YFSETQ. The CDR3 loop reads CASSLDAPLHTDTQYF. DNA of the CDR3: TGCGCCAGCAGCTTGGACGCGCCCTTACACACAGATACGCAGTATTTT.

This clonotype was found many times. The J gene is TRBJ2-1, the V gene TRBV12-3 or TRBV12-4, with 8 bases aligning to TRBD2. J gave up 15 bases and V 8 bases, and 12 bases lay outside the gene matches. The CDR3 runs to 12 residues. The CDR3 sequence: CASRNSGTRGFF. Here the CDR3 DNA reads TGTGCCAGCCGCAATTCCGGGACTAGAGGGTTCTTC.

This clonotype was recorded at least ten times. The genes are TRBV29-1 and TRBJ1-2; no reliable D call. The germline V gene has CDR1 SQVTM and CDR2 ANQGSEA. The V and J ends lost 6 bases and 6 bases respectively, with 17 bases between them. CDR3 length equals 13 residues. The CDR3 coding sequence is TGCAGCGTCATCTTGGGAGGGTGGAATGGCTACACCTTC. Protein: CSVILGGWNGYTF.

J is TRBJ2-3 and V is TRBV19; TRBD2 aligns across 7 bases. V was clipped by 11 bases and J by 4 bases; unmatched bases: 12. CDR1 and CDR2 (germline): LNHDA, SQIVND (reference sequence). The CDR3 extends over 14 amino acids. Here the CDR3 DNA reads TGTGCCGCCGCGGGGGTAAGGGGCTCAGATACGCAGTATTTT. It encodes CAAAGVRGSDTQYF.

The table lists this clonotype with many counts. Written as DNA, the CDR3 is TGCGCCAGCAGCCAACGGACAGGGGGCAATGAGCAGTTCTTC. This translates into CASSQRTGGNEQFF. The chain is built from TRBV4-3 and TRBJ2-1; 10 bases match TRBD1. The CDR3 length is 14 residues. After removal of 2 bases from V and 6 bases from J, the junction contained 1 base not matched to a gene. Germline V gene data show CDR1 as LGHNA and CDR2 as YSLEER.

This clonotype came up many times. The rearrangement joins TRBV6-5 to TRBJ2-6; 8 nucleotides line up with TRBD1. This CDR3 has 15 amino acids. With V trimmed by 4 bases and J by 6 bases, 5 bases remained unmatched. Germline V gives CDR1 MNHEY, CDR2 SVGAGI. For the CDR3, the DNA is TGTGCCAGCAGTTTTCACAGGGGGGAGGCCAACGTCCTGACTTTC. It codes for CASSFHRGEANVLTF.

This clonotype was recorded at least ten times. CDR3 nucleotide sequence: TGCGCCAGCAGCCAAGCAGGGGGTAATAACGAGCAGTACTTC. Its translation is CASSQAGGNNEQYF. The gene calls are TRBV4-1 and TRBJ2-7, with TRBD1 matching over 7 bases. CDR3 length: 14 amino acids. Germline loops: CDR1 MGHRA, CDR2 YSYEKL. With 1 base clipped from V and 5 bases from J, the junction kept 5 bases outside the gene matches.

This clonotype was seen many times. The rearrangement links TRBV27 to TRBJ2-7, with D hard to call. The CDR3 is 16 residues long. Trimming removed 5 bases from V and 4 bases from J, with 21 bases in between. The germline V gene has CDR1 MNHEY and CDR2 SMNVEV (reference sequence). The CDR3 sequence is CASSPRRAAIIYEQYF. The CDR3, as DNA: TGTGCCAGCAGTCCACGCCGGGCCGCGATAATATACGAGCAGTACTTC.

The rearrangement links TRBV20-1 to TRBJ2-4; D possibly corresponds to TRBD1 (6 bases). The V end was cut by 5 bases, the J end by 0 bases, with 8 bases between. The CDR3 runs 13 residues. Germline V gene lookup returns CDR1 DFQATT and CDR2 SNEGSKA (reference sequence). This chain's CDR3 is CSAGTPAKNIQYF. In DNA form, the CDR3 reads TGCAGTGCTGGGACACCAGCCAAAAACATTCAGTACTTC.

This clonotype has ten or more counts. No DNA is shown, since the ends of the CDR3 on it are uncertain; the CDR3 is the one TCRdb lists. This rearrangement joins TRBV12-3 or TRBV12-4 to TRBJ2-1; the table gives TRBD1 as D, unverified against the DNA. The CDR3 numbers 15 amino acids, ends counted. The chain's CDR3 is CASSSSTGRVNEQFF.

There are a few counts of this clonotype. This chain uses TRBV6-5 with TRBJ1-1, with 9 bases fitting TRBD1. Germline loops: CDR1 MNHEY, CDR2 SVGAGI. Losses at the gene ends were 5 bases for V and 1 base for J; bases not matched to a gene: 2. The CDR3 has 14 amino acids. This chain's CDR3 is CASSPQGANTEAFF. CDR3 DNA sequence: TGTGCCAGCAGTCCACAGGGGGCGAACACTGAAGCTTTCTTT.

This clonotype has at least ten counts. The gene calls are TRBV20-1 and TRBJ1-5; 7 bases are a match to TRBD1. CDR3 length: 16 amino acids. V lost 0 bases, J lost 1 base, and 6 bases stayed unmatched. Germline V gives CDR1 DFQATT, CDR2 SNEGSKA (reference sequence). The DNA for the CDR3 is TGCAGTGCTAGAGAGACAGGGAGGCACAGCAATCAGCCCCAGCATTTT. It specifies CSARETGRHSNQPQHF.

The J gene is TRBJ1-1, the V gene TRBV5-1; TRBD1 might be the D (5 bases). Per germline, CDR1 SGHRS and CDR2 YFSETQ. The CDR3 is made up of 16 amino acids. Between the trimmed V and J ends, which lost 0 bases and 2 bases, there was a span of 14 bases. The CDR3 region is CASSLDPDSGNTEAFF. CDR3 DNA sequence: TGCGCCAGCAGCTTGGATCCCGACAGCGGAAACACTGAAGCTTTCTTT.

The chain carries TRBV19 and TRBJ1-2; D is uncertain. CDR1 is LNHDA, CDR2 SQIVND, per germline (reference sequence). The length of the CDR3 is 15 residues. V shed 5 bases and J shed 3 bases, with 16 bases lying between them. The CDR3 DNA is TGTGCCAGTAGTGTCCACCTAGGCAAGGACTATGGCTACACCTTC. Encoded protein: CASSVHLGKDYGYTF.

There are many counts of this clonotype. The rearrangement uses TRBV6-2 or TRBV6-3 and TRBJ2-5, with TRBD2 matching over 7 bases. The CDR3 totals 16 residues. V was clipped by 2 bases and J by 1 base; unmatched bases: 7. The germline V gene encodes CDR1 MNHEY and CDR2 SVGEGT. The chain's CDR3 is CASSYLRRTSQETQYF. As DNA, the CDR3 is TGTGCCAGCAGTTACCTCCGACGGACTAGCCAAGAGACCCAGTACTTC.

Ten or more counts support this clonotype. CDR3 residues: CSASWVGSPYEQYF. The CDR3 DNA follows: TGCAGTGCTAGTTGGGTAGGCAGTCCCTACGAGCAGTACTTC. The genes are TRBV20-1 and TRBJ2-7; D gene unclear. Per the germline V gene, CDR1 is DFQATT and CDR2 is SNEGSKA (reference sequence). Trimming shortened V by 3 bases and J by 2 bases, and 14 bases separated the two germline ends. This CDR3 region has 14 residues.

This clonotype was seen many times. This chain joins TRBV3-1 and TRBJ2-7, with 7 bases that match TRBD1. Per germline, CDR1 LGHDT and CDR2 YNNKEL (reference sequence). V trimming: 4 bases; J trimming: 2 bases; junction bases outside the gene matches: 5. There are 14 residues in the CDR3. CDR3 nucleotide sequence: TGTGCCAGCAGCCCGACAGGGACCACCTACGAGCAGTACTTC. Its translation: CASSPTGTTYEQYF.

This clonotype was observed at least ten times. The chain recombines TRBV27 with TRBJ1-4; no definite D call. The CDR3 loop spans 14 amino acids. CDR1 and CDR2 from the germline V gene are MNHEY and SMNVEV (reference sequence). Between the trimmed V and J ends, which lost 5 bases and 7 bases, there was a span of 14 bases. The CDR3 sequence: CASSPRTRAEKLFF. The CDR3 DNA reads as TGTGCCAGCAGTCCTCGGACCCGGGCTGAAAAACTGTTTTTT.

This clonotype occurred many times. The chain combines TRBV20-1 with TRBJ2-1; tentatively, D is TRBD2 (5 bases). This CDR3 spans 15 amino acids. Per germline, CDR1 DFQATT and CDR2 SNEGSKA (reference sequence). The chain's CDR3 is CSAGWFSISYNEQFF. CDR3 in DNA: TGCAGCGCGGGTTGGTTTAGCATATCCTACAATGAGCAGTTCTTC.

At least ten counts were recorded for this clonotype. V usage is TRBV5-1 and J usage is TRBJ1-1, with D uncertain. The germline gives CDR1 SGHRS, CDR2 YFSETQ. The CDR3 sequence is 14 residues long. Trimming removed 0 bases from V and 4 bases from J, with 10 bases in between. DNA for the CDR3: TGCGCCAGCAGCTTGGACCCCCCGGGCACTGAAGCTTTCTTT. Protein sequence: CASSLDPPGTEAFF.

This clonotype was seen repeatedly, ten times or more. The chain uses TRBV12-3 or TRBV12-4 and TRBJ2-7, with 7 bases matching TRBD1. CDR3 length: 14 amino acids. V lost 6 bases and J lost 1; bases outside the gene matches: 6. The CDR3 reads CASRLTGNSYEQYF. The CDR3 DNA follows: TGTGCCAGCAGACTGACAGGGAATTCCTACGAGCAGTACTTC.

This clonotype was seen many times. V usage is TRBV29-1 and J usage is TRBJ2-7, with 10 nucleotides matching TRBD2. This CDR3 region has 20 residues. J lost 3 bases, V lost 1 base, and 21 bases had no gene match. Germline V gives CDR1 SQVTM, CDR2 ANQGSEA. Written as DNA, the CDR3 is TGCAGCGTTGAAGGGGTGACAGGGCCTAGCGGGAGTCATTTCGGCTACGAGCAGTACTTC. Amino acid sequence: CSVEGVTGPSGSHFGYEQYF.

There are many counts of this clonotype. The chain combines TRBV7-2 with TRBJ2-7; 11 nucleotides agree with TRBD2. The CDR3 sequence is 15 residues long. From germline, CDR1 is SGHTA and CDR2 FQGNSA. V dropped 5 bases and J dropped 4; count of bases not matched to a gene: 7. The CDR3 is CASSPSGTSGYEQYF. CDR3 in DNA: TGTGCCAGCAGCCCCTCCGGGACTAGCGGATACGAGCAGTACTTC.

At least ten counts were recorded for this clonotype. The chain uses TRBV10-2 and TRBJ2-2; D tentatively reads TRBD1 or TRBD2 (5 bases each). This CDR3 is 18 amino acids long. Germline CDR1 reads WSHSY; CDR2 reads SAAADI. Trimming left V 7 bases short and J 6 bases short, with 27 bases between. CDR3 DNA: TGCGCCAGCAAAGTGGTAACACGGGGAGAGGGGTCATCCGGGGAGCTGTTTTTT. This sequence encodes CASKVVTRGEGSSGELFF.

This clonotype was observed many times. The rearrangement joins TRBV5-4 to TRBJ1-2; possibly TRBD1 for D (5 bases). Germline CDR1 is SGHNT and CDR2 is YYREEE (reference sequence). Trimming pared 1 base from V and 2 bases from J, leaving 24 bases between. This CDR3 region has 19 residues. For the CDR3, the DNA is TGTGCCAGCAGCTTGAACGGTAGGGGAGGAGATAGTTCGAACTATGGCTACACCTTC. Translation: CASSLNGRGGDSSNYGYTF.

The table lists this clonotype with a few counts. J is TRBJ2-1 and V is TRBV12-3 or TRBV12-4; no clear D gene. Trimming pared 6 bases from V and 5 bases from J, leaving 17 bases between. The CDR3 consists of 15 residues. CDR3 protein: CASSRTRTRHNEQFF. The CDR3 coding sequence is TGTGCCAGCAGCCGAACACGCACGCGCCACAATGAGCAGTTCTTC.